This TCR beta chain emerged from a study of T cell clones after liver transplantation. At the level of the study: TCRbeta sequencing after a pre-transplant mixed lymphocyte reaction identified graft-donor-reactive clones, later tracked in post-transplant blood.

V trimming: 2 bases; J trimming: 4 bases; junction bases outside the gene matches: 4. The length of the CDR3 is 14 residues. Germline values: CDR1 SGHRS, CDR2 YFSETQ. The assay was immunoSEQ multiplex PCR, and TCRdb's table has in-frame clones only and misses some. The table lists roughly 80,000 clones, roughly 80% of them singletons, with approximately 0.47% in the top ten. Points on this clone: The same CDR3 can be traced to other DNA sequences in this sample.

The receptor was isolated from a human patient who received a liver transplant. Some T cells may be transferred from the graft donor. This chain connects TRBV5-1 to TRBJ1-2; TRBD1 aligns across 8 bases. Sample: CD4+ T cells from blood, taken almost 47 months after liver transplant. In DNA form, the CDR3 reads TGCGCCAGCAGCTTACAGGGGGGCATCTATGGCTACACCTTC. This sequence encodes CASSLQGGIYGYTF.